Listed below are T cell receptor beta chains from one sample, sequenced in a study of T-cell memory formation after mild COVID-19. TCRdb reprocessed the 5' RACE reads via MiXCR and lists one record per CDR3 protein. The table has hundreds of thousands of distinct CDR3 sequences, roughly 21% seen once. The sample comprised PBMCs or a T cell subset sorted from them (not recorded which). The receptor source for this set is an adult woman who had mild COVID-19 (a few samples of this study predate the infection). Cell type and time point are not known. Each CDR3 is given with its conserved first and last residue. A D gene is named only where the DNA matches it firmly. Not all rows give a size; the values are once, few, many and, for expanded clones, a class.

>.|TRBV3-1|.|TRBJ2-7
CASSPGGLEQYF
TGTGCCAGCAGCCCCGGGGGCCTCGAGCAGTACTTC
>.|TRBV24-1|TRBD2|TRBJ2-1
CATSVQHIGGEFF
TGTGCCACCAGTGTCCAACACATTGGGGGGGAGTTCTTC
>.|TRBV6-2/TRBV6-3|.|TRBJ2-7
CASGRGPFYEQYF
TGTGCCAGCGGGAGGGGGCCATTCTACGAGCAGTACTTC
>.|TRBV7-8|.|TRBJ1-1
CASSLLSQNTEAFF
TGTGCCAGCAGCTTACTATCCCAGAACACTGAAGCTTTCTTT
>few|TRBV7-2|.|TRBJ2-1
CASSLGAGDNEQFF
TGTGCCAGCAGCTTAGGGGCAGGGGACAATGAGCAGTTCTTC
>once|TRBV5-1|.|TRBJ2-2
CASSSGTFGVTGELFF
TGCGCCAGCAGCTCCGGGACGTTCGGAGTCACCGGGGAGCTGTTTTTT
>many|TRBV7-9|TRBD1|TRBJ2-7
CASSLNRGSYEQYF
TGTGCCAGCAGCTTGAACAGGGGATCCTACGAGCAGTACTTC
>few|TRBV6-2/TRBV6-3|.|TRBJ2-7
CASNLRGVTYEQYF
TGTGCCAGCAACCTACGCGGGGTTACCTACGAGCAGTACTTC
>few|TRBV20-1|.|TRBJ2-4
CSASRKSGALAKNIQYF
TGCAGTGCTAGTCGGAAAAGTGGAGCGCTAGCCAAAAACATTCAGTACTTC
>.|TRBV20-1|TRBD1|TRBJ2-2
CSARPGTANTGELFF
TGCAGTGCTAGGCCCGGGACAGCGAACACCGGGGAGCTGTTTTTT
>.|TRBV20-1|.|TRBJ1-1
CSAPTLSPRVTEAFF
TGCAGTGCCCCCACTTTGTCCCCGCGGGTCACTGAAGCTTTCTTT
>.|TRBV5-1|.|TRBJ2-5
CASSLGLFQETQYF
TGCGCCAGCAGCTTGGGACTGTTTCAAGAGACCCAGTACTTC
>.|TRBV19|.|TRBJ1-5
CASTHIPPGVPQPQHF
TGTGCCAGTACCCACATTCCCCCAGGGGTACCGCAGCCCCAGCATTTT
>.|TRBV10-3|.|TRBJ2-1
CAISEAGNEQFF
TGTGCCATCAGTGAGGCCGGGAATGAGCAGTTCTTC
>.|TRBV9|TRBD2|TRBJ2-5
CASSEENSGAETQYF
TGTGCCAGCAGCGAGGAGAATAGCGGGGCAGAGACCCAGTACTTC
>.|TRBV20-1|TRBD1|TRBJ1-5
CSARTGEEGQPQHF
TGCAGTGCTCGGACAGGGGAGGAAGGCCAGCCCCAGCATTTT
>.|TRBV2|TRBD1|TRBJ2-7
CASSEGEQGAYEQYF
TGTGCCAGCAGTGAAGGGGAACAGGGGGCCTACGAGCAGTACTTC
>few|TRBV7-9|.|TRBJ2-1
CASLRGAHEQFF
TGTGCCAGCCTTCGAGGAGCCCATGAGCAGTTCTTC
>.|TRBV3-1|TRBD2|TRBJ2-3
CASSHGTSGRDTQYF
TGTGCCAGCAGCCACGGGACTAGCGGGAGGGATACGCAGTATTTT
>.|TRBV12-3/TRBV12-4|.|TRBJ1-1
CASSLRTDKAFF
TGTGCCAGCAGTTTAAGGACAGATAAAGCTTTCTTT
>.|TRBV12-3/TRBV12-4|TRBD2|TRBJ2-5
CASRPLAATQETQYF
TGTGCCAGCAGACCTCTAGCGGCTACCCAAGAGACCCAGTACTTC
>.|TRBV20-1|.|TRBJ2-4
CSAREVAKNIQYF
TGCAGTGCTAGGGAGGTGGCCAAAAACATTCAGTACTTC
>.|TRBV20-1|.|TRBJ1-5
CSARDPGIATYQPQHF
TGCAGTGCTAGAGATCCGGGCATAGCAACCTATCAGCCCCAGCATTTT
>few|TRBV19|.|TRBJ2-1
CASSMVVISYNEQFF
TGTGCCAGTAGTATGGTGGTCATCTCCTACAATGAGCAGTTCTTC
>.|TRBV24-1|TRBD2|TRBJ2-3
CATSERAGGSTDTQYF
TGTGCCACCAGTGAAAGAGCGGGAGGGAGCACAGATACGCAGTATTTT
>few|TRBV20-1|TRBD1|TRBJ1-1
CSAREPGQKNTEAFF
TGCAGTGCTAGAGAGCCGGGACAGAAGAACACTGAAGCTTTCTTT
>.|TRBV7-9|.|TRBJ2-5
CASSLAGAMAETQYF
TGTGCCAGCAGCTTAGCGGGGGCTATGGCGGAGACCCAGTACTTC
>.|TRBV4-1|.|TRBJ2-6
CASSQGILIRAGANVLTF
TGCGCCAGCAGCCAAGGGATCCTCATCCGGGCTGGGGCCAACGTCCTGACTTTC
>few|TRBV20-1|.|TRBJ1-5
CSASTRQLGNQPQHF
TGCAGTGCTAGTACGAGGCAGTTAGGCAATCAGCCCCAGCATTTT
>.|TRBV5-5|.|TRBJ1-1
CASSPVSGRGTEAFF
TGTGCCAGCAGCCCCGTTTCGGGGAGGGGCACTGAAGCTTTCTTT
>few|TRBV4-1|.|TRBJ2-5
CASSQVPGGGTQYF
TGCGCCAGCAGCCAAGTCCCCGGGGGCGGGACCCAGTACTTC